The 27 T cell receptor beta chains given below trace back to one sample, sequenced in a study of post-analysis software for immune sequencing data. Study-wide points: Elevated frequency relative to controls characterized roughly five TRBV segments in patients, TRBV5-6, TRBV5-1 and TRBV20-1 among them.

cDNA libraries for TCR beta contained unique molecular identifiers. TCRdb re-derived calls from the PCR reads in MiXCR, one entry per CDR3 protein. The data contain fewer than 700,000 distinct CDR3 sequences, 44% of them seen just once; the ten biggest clones take up about 1.8%. Which antigens these TCRs recognize remains unknown. The sample was blood. Receptors originate from a girl aged 10 to 17 with multiple sclerosis.

This clonotype was detected only a few times. This chain uses TRBV20-1 with TRBJ1-1, with 8 bases matching TRBD1. CDR3 length: 15 amino acids. CDR1 DFQATT and CDR2 SNEGSKA come from the germline V gene (reference sequence). J lost 5 bases, V lost 1 base, and 9 bases had no gene match. In nucleotides, the CDR3 is TGCAGTGCTAGAGGGGCCGGACAGGGACTGACTGAAGCTTTCTTT. As protein: CSARGAGQGLTEAFF.

The rearrangement joins TRBV2 to TRBJ2-3; D may be TRBD2 (6 bases). V lost 5 bases, J lost 4 bases, and 13 bases lay in between. Germline-derived CDR1 and CDR2 are SNHLY and FYNNEI. The CDR3 is made up of 14 amino acids. The CDR3 region has the DNA TGTGCCAGCAGTCAAGATGGAGGGTCAGATACGCAGTATTTT. Protein product: CASSQDGGSDTQYF.

Only a few counts were recorded for this clonotype. This rearrangement joins TRBV6-6 to TRBJ1-5; tentatively, D is TRBD1 (6 bases). Per germline, CDR1 MNHNY and CDR2 SVGAGI (reference sequence). V shed 2 bases and J shed 7 bases, with 12 bases lying between them. This CDR3 contains 14 residues. CDR3 amino acids: CASSYVQGGQPQHF. In DNA, the CDR3 is TGTGCCAGCAGTTACGTACAGGGAGGCCAGCCCCAGCATTTT.

The genes are TRBV5-1 and TRBJ1-2; 9 bases align to TRBD1. Trimming took 4 bases from V and 4 from J; bases not matched to a gene: 11. Germline V gene data show CDR1 as SGHRS and CDR2 as YFSETQ. The CDR3 runs to 16 residues. CDR3: CASSAGTGLTLYGYTF. The CDR3 DNA sequence: TGCGCCAGCAGCGCCGGGACAGGGCTCACGCTCTATGGCTACACCTTC.

This clonotype was picked up a small number of times. The chain links TRBV5-1 to TRBJ2-1, with D unclear. The CDR3 contains 15 residues. Germline V CDR1 and CDR2: SGHRS, YFSETQ. V was cut by 0 bases and J by 8 bases, with 15 bases left in between. Here the CDR3 DNA reads TGCGCCAGCAGCTTGGTACCAGGCGACGTCGATGAGCAGTTCTTC. Its translation is CASSLVPGDVDEQFF.

V usage is TRBV12-3 or TRBV12-4 and J usage is TRBJ2-1; 8 bases match TRBD1. J lost 3 bases, V lost 0 bases, and 1 base had no gene match. The CDR3 is made up of 15 amino acids. The CDR3 sequence: CASSLAGQDYNEQFF. The CDR3 nucleotides read TGTGCCAGCAGTTTAGCGGGACAGGACTACAATGAGCAGTTCTTC.

Note on this clonotype: Compared with germline, one end of the junction differs, possibly owing to a read error. This chain links TRBV20-1 with TRBJ2-5; 7 bases match TRBD2. Germline-derived CDR1 and CDR2 are DFQATT and SNEGSKA (reference sequence). The CDR3 is 15 amino acids. CDR3 region: CSARDGEGQEETQDF. DNA of the CDR3: TGCAGTGCTAGAGATGGGGAGGGTCAGGAAGAGACCCAGGACTTC.

V gene TRBV2 combines with J gene TRBJ2-7, with D hard to call. Germline CDR1 is SNHLY and CDR2 is FYNNEI. CDR3 size: 14 residues. The V end lost 8 bases, the J end lost 0 bases, and 14 bases lay between the germline ends. CDR3 region: CASRLQPSSYEQYF. The CDR3 DNA is TGTGCCAGCCGTCTCCAACCCTCCTCCTACGAGCAGTACTTC.

The chain carries TRBV3-1 and TRBJ2-5, with 8 bases that match TRBD2. Trimming took 1 base from V and 1 from J; bases not matched to a gene: 5. Germline V gene data show CDR1 as LGHDT and CDR2 as YNNKEL (reference sequence). This CDR3 is 16 amino acids long. Here the CDR3 DNA reads TGTGCCAGCAGCCAAGTTCCCGGGGGGGGCCAAGAGACCCAGTACTTC. This gives the protein CASSQVPGGGQETQYF.

This clonotype was recorded a few times. The V and J genes are TRBV20-1 and TRBJ2-1; 10 nucleotides agree with TRBD2. This CDR3 is 15 amino acids long. J was trimmed by 5 bases and V by 7 bases; bases with no gene match: 11. The germline gives CDR1 DFQATT, CDR2 SNEGSKA (reference sequence). The CDR3 DNA is TGCAGTGTTCCGGGGCTAGCGGGGGACGACAATGAGCAGTTCTTC. Amino acids: CSVPGLAGDDNEQFF.

The chain combines TRBV18 with TRBJ1-6, with TRBD1 as a possible D gene (5 bases). From germline, CDR1 is KGHSH and CDR2 LQKENI. With 3 bases removed from V and 10 bases from J, the gap between germline ends came to 19 bases. There are 16 residues in the CDR3. The CDR3 nucleotides read TGTGCCAGCTCACCCGAATTTGCCGGGGGTCTCTCACCCCTCCACTTT. Translation: CASSPEFAGGLSPLHF.

This clonotype was seen more than once but under ten times. This chain joins TRBV12-3 or TRBV12-4 and TRBJ2-3, with D uncertain. Trimming left V 8 bases short and J 6 bases short, with 18 bases between. The CDR3 extends over 14 amino acids. CDR3 protein: CASASLLKSDTQYF. The CDR3 DNA reads as TGTGCCAGCGCGTCCCTGCTAAAGTCGGATACGCAGTATTTT.

In this sample, this clonotype turned up a few times. The chain joins TRBV5-1 to TRBJ2-7; D tentatively reads TRBD1 or TRBD2 (5 bases each). The CDR3 runs to 16 residues. Trimming shortened V by 1 base and J by 2 bases, and 16 bases separated the two germline ends. Germline assignment: CDR1 SGHRS and CDR2 YFSETQ. CDR3 sequence: CASSLFEGRNTYEQYF. The CDR3 DNA reads TGCGCCAGCAGCTTGTTTGAGGGACGGAACACCTACGAGCAGTACTTC.

This clonotype was detected ten times or more. The rearrangement uses TRBV9 and TRBJ1-2; TRBD1 agrees at 7 bases. After removal of 4 bases from V and 2 bases from J, the junction contained 5 bases not matched to a gene. The CDR3 is 14 residues long. The V gene's germline CDR1 is SGDLS and CDR2 YYNGEE. The CDR3 reads CASSRTGDNYGYTF. Written as DNA, the CDR3 is TGTGCCAGCAGCCGGACAGGCGACAACTATGGCTACACCTTC.

The chain combines TRBV20-1 with TRBJ1-1; maybe TRBD1 (6 bases). The CDR3 sequence is 13 residues long. CDR1 is DFQATT and CDR2 is SNEGSKA in the germline V gene (reference sequence). V was shortened by 6 bases and J by 11 bases, with 22 bases between the two germline ends. CDR3 residues: CSAGRTTRTGAFF. The CDR3 nucleotides read TGCAGTGCGGGTAGGACAACACGTACAGGGGCTTTCTTT.

The rearrangement joins TRBV4-1 to TRBJ2-3, with 11 positions matching TRBD2. V lost 0 bases, J lost 2 bases, and 7 bases stayed unmatched. The CDR3 has 18 amino acids. Germline V gene sequence: CDR1 MGHRA, CDR2 YSYEKL. The CDR3 DNA reads TGCGCCAGCAGCCAAGACCAATGGACTAGCGGGTACACAGATACGCAGTATTTT. This codes for CASSQDQWTSGYTDTQYF.

The chain employs TRBV20-1 and TRBJ2-1, with 7 bases identical to TRBD1. With 3 bases clipped from V and 4 bases from J, the junction kept 6 bases outside the gene matches. CDR3 length: 14 residues. Germline V gene sequence: CDR1 DFQATT, CDR2 SNEGSKA (reference sequence). CDR3 sequence reads: CSASRGGKYNEQFF. DNA of the CDR3: TGCAGTGCTAGTCGAGGGGGCAAATACAATGAGCAGTTCTTC.

This clonotype came up a few times. V gene TRBV10-3 combines with J gene TRBJ2-1; the D is unclear. The V and J ends lost 3 bases and 5 bases respectively, with 11 bases between them. This CDR3 is built from 14 residues. Germline CDR1 and CDR2: ENHRY and SYGVKD. The CDR3 is CAISETRFDNEQFF. The CDR3 nucleotides are TGTGCCATCAGTGAAACAAGATTTGACAATGAGCAGTTCTTC.

The gene calls are TRBV7-9 and TRBJ2-7, with 9 nucleotides matching TRBD1. The CDR3 consists of 15 residues. V shed 5 bases and J 4 bases; nucleotides not matched to a gene: 9. CDR1 and CDR2 (germline): SEHNR, FQNEAQ (reference sequence). The CDR3 loop reads CASSHTGTGKYEQYF. For the CDR3, the DNA is TGTGCCAGCAGCCATACCGGGACAGGGAAATACGAGCAGTACTTC.

The genes are TRBV5-5 and TRBJ1-6, with D possibly TRBD1 on 6 matching bases. CDR1 is SGHKS and CDR2 is YYEKEE in the germline V gene (reference sequence). This CDR3 has 16 residues. V was pared by 4 bases and J by 0 bases, with 11 bases between. CDR3 nucleotide sequence: TGTGCCAGCAGCCAAACAGGGATCTCCTATAATTCACCCCTCCACTTT. This translates into CASSQTGISYNSPLHF.

The CDR3 is CASSGDRTFYTDTQYF. The CDR3 DNA reads TGTGCCAGCAGCGGAGACAGAACCTTTTACACAGATACGCAGTATTTT. The rearrangement links TRBV6-1 to TRBJ2-3; tentative D call: TRBD1 (5 bases). V lost 6 bases and J 2 bases, leaving 18 bases between the germline ends. The CDR3 covers 16 residues. CDR1 is MNHNS and CDR2 is SASEGT in the germline V gene.

This clonotype was observed a handful of times. This chain links TRBV10-3 with TRBJ1-5, with D perhaps TRBD1 (5 bases). This CDR3 spans 17 amino acids. V was trimmed by 3 bases and J by 1 base, leaving 16 bases between them. The germline gives CDR1 ENHRY, CDR2 SYGVKD. CDR3 sequence: CAISDRAQGGSNQPQHF. CDR3 nucleotides: TGTGCCATCAGTGACCGCGCGCAGGGAGGGAGCAATCAGCCCCAGCATTTT.

The V gene is TRBV2, the J gene TRBJ2-5; D unresolved. In germline, CDR1 is SNHLY, CDR2 FYNNEI. The CDR3 extends over 13 amino acids. V was trimmed by 6 bases and J by 7 bases, leaving 15 bases between them. CDR3 protein: CASSQTEAGTQYF. The DNA for the CDR3 is TGTGCCAGCAGCCAGACCGAGGCTGGGACCCAGTACTTC.

This clonotype was detected a few times. This chain uses TRBV5-6 with TRBJ2-7; D call uncertain. The CDR3 sequence is 16 residues long. The V and J ends lost 1 base and 0 bases respectively, with 14 bases between them. From germline, CDR1 is SGHDT and CDR2 YYEEEE. CDR3 sequence: CASSLNRLRSSYEQYF. CDR3 nucleotide sequence: TGTGCCAGCAGCTTGAACCGGCTGCGAAGCTCCTACGAGCAGTACTTC.

The chain joins TRBV24-1 to TRBJ2-7, with TRBD1 matching over 7 bases. There are 15 residues in the CDR3. Losses at the gene ends were 5 bases for V and 3 bases for J; bases not matched to a gene: 9. CDR1 is KGHDR, CDR2 SFDVKD, per germline. The CDR3 sequence: CATSAHGTELYEQYF. The CDR3 DNA reads as TGTGCCACCAGTGCCCACGGGACAGAACTCTACGAGCAGTACTTC.

The chain employs TRBV29-1 and TRBJ1-2, with 7 nucleotides matching TRBD1. With V trimmed by 3 bases and J by 4 bases, 8 bases remained unmatched. Germline V lookup: CDR1 SQVTM, CDR2 ANQGSEA. This CDR3 has 14 amino acids. The CDR3 sequence: CSVERQGVGYGYTF. The DNA of the CDR3 is TGCAGCGTTGAGCGGCAGGGGGTTGGCTATGGCTACACCTTC.

The chain is built from TRBV12-3 or TRBV12-4 and TRBJ1-6, with D possibly being TRBD1 (5 bases). CDR3 size: 19 residues. Trimming left V 5 bases short and J 0 bases short, with 20 bases between. The CDR3 DNA is TGTGCCAGCAGTCCCTTGAGCCGGGGCCTCAGCTCCTATAATTCACCCCTCCACTTT. Amino acid sequence: CASSPLSRGLSSYNSPLHF.